This T cell receptor beta chain was obtained from a study of CD8 T cells in ankylosing spondylitis. Study findings and constraints: Disease-linked clones displayed a CD8+ phenotype and appeared relatively rarely in peripheral blood. Within ankylosing spondylitis blood, a TCR beta motif made up of several highly homologous variants appeared to be characteristic. The authors reported significant enrichment of disease-linked clones in matched ankylosing spondylitis synovial fluid.

Trimming pared 4 bases from V and 3 bases from J, leaving 18 bases between. The CDR3 is 16 amino acids. The germline CDR1 and CDR2 sequences are SQVTM and ANQGSEA. In its sample, this clonotype was seen many times. The antigen is not known. Quantitative 5'-RACE with molecular barcodes generated TCR beta libraries. TCRdb redid the calling of the 5' RACE reads with MiXCR, one entry per CDR3 protein. The sample shows 150,000 to 200,000 distinct CDR3 sequences, about 9.9% of them seen only once. The clonotype comes from a male donor with ankylosing spondylitis or in good health (not recorded which). The sequencing input was blood, either unsorted or a sorted T cell fraction (not recorded which). The chain has TRBV29-1 and TRBJ2-2, with D possibly being TRBD1 (5 bases). The CDR3 DNA follows: TGCAGCGTTGCCCCTAGTTTGGGGCTCGACACCGGGGAGCTGTTTTTT. Translated: CSVAPSLGLDTGELFF.